Listed here are 30 T cell receptor beta chains from one sample, sequenced in a study of T cell repertoires in ileal Crohn's disease. Here immunoSEQ multiplex PCR was the method, and the copy in TCRdb shows in-frame clones only, minus some. The table lists over 11,000 clones, roughly 80% of them singletons. The sample was ileal tissue. The origin of the receptors is an adult with Crohn's disease.

This chain's CDR3 is CASSSLGQGAYTGELFF. The CDR3 nucleotides are TGTGCCAGCAGCTCACTCGGACAGGGGGCGTACACCGGGGAGCTGTTTTTT. V is TRBV7-3 and J is TRBJ2-2; 11 nucleotides match TRBD1. In germline, CDR1 is SGHTA, CDR2 FQGTGA. The CDR3 covers 17 residues. V shed 4 bases and J 3 bases; nucleotides not matched to a gene: 7.

The chain has TRBV5-1 and TRBJ2-2, with D maybe TRBD2 (6 bases). The germline gives CDR1 SGHRS, CDR2 YFSETQ. This CDR3 is built from 15 residues. V gave up 5 bases and J gave up 4 bases, with 15 bases separating them. The CDR3 protein is CASRGRDSPTGELFF. Here the CDR3 DNA reads TGCGCCAGCAGAGGCAGGGACTCCCCCACCGGGGAGCTGTTTTTT.

This clone came up a few times. The rearrangement joins TRBV9 to TRBJ2-1; possible D gene TRBD2, 5 bases. Trimming shortened V by 0 bases and J by 10 bases, and 8 bases separated the two germline ends. Germline V lookup: CDR1 SGDLS, CDR2 YYNGEE. The length of the CDR3 is 12 residues. The CDR3 DNA reads as TGTGCCAGCAGCGTAGGAGAGGGAGAGCAGTTCTTC. Translation: CASSVGEGEQFF.

This chain connects TRBV6-1 to TRBJ2-7; TRBD2 is a possible D gene (5 bases). V was pared by 6 bases and J by 5 bases, with 20 bases between. CDR1 and CDR2 (germline): MNHNS, SASEGT. The CDR3 is 15 residues long. The CDR3 protein is CASSRVASGVNEQYF. The DNA for the CDR3 is TGTGCCAGCAGCCGAGTGGCATCCGGGGTTAACGAGCAGTACTTC.

This clone has just one count. This chain uses TRBV6-1 with TRBJ1-2, with 9 bases aligning to TRBD1. V shed 5 bases, J shed 6 bases, and the junction held 7 bases outside the gene matches. The CDR3 is made up of 14 amino acids. CDR1 MNHNS and CDR2 SASEGT come from the germline V gene. CDR3 bases: TGTGCCAGCAGTCCAAGGGGGACAGGGAATGGCTACACCTTC. Translated: CASSPRGTGNGYTF.

The V gene is TRBV19, the J gene TRBJ1-5; 7 nucleotides match TRBD1. CDR1 and CDR2 from the germline V gene are LNHDA and SQIVND (reference sequence). The ends lost 7 bases at V and 2 bases at J; junction bases unmatched: 20. This CDR3 comprises 19 residues. The CDR3 region is CASTNGVLQGTGGNQPQHF. The CDR3 bases are TGTGCCAGTACCAACGGGGTCTTACAGGGGACGGGTGGCAATCAGCCCCAGCATTTT. Supplemented by reference TRBV19 and TRBJ1-5, the full variable domain reads DGGITQSPKYLFRKEGQNVTLSCEQNLNHDAMYWYRQDPGQGLRLIYYSQIVNDFQKGDIAEGYSVSREKKESFPLTVTSAQKNPTAFYLCASTNGVLQGTGGNQPQHFGDGTRLSIL.

The chain has TRBV5-6 and TRBJ2-2; 8 nucleotides align to TRBD2. J gave up 2 bases and V 1 base, and 4 bases lay outside the gene matches. Germline values: CDR1 SGHDT, CDR2 YYEEEE. This CDR3 is 16 amino acids long. This CDR3 reads CASSLIGGANTGELFF. For the CDR3, the DNA is TGTGCCAGCAGCTTGATCGGGGGGGCCAACACCGGGGAGCTGTTTTTT.

This clone was seen a single time. The V call is TRBV6-1, the J call TRBJ2-1; TRBD2 agrees at 7 bases. Trimming removed 6 bases from V and 0 bases from J; junction bases left unmatched: 11. This CDR3 spans 17 amino acids. Germline V gives CDR1 MNHNS, CDR2 SASEGT. CDR3 DNA sequence: TGTGCCAGCAGGGAAAGGGGAGGGAAGACCTCCTACAATGAGCAGTTCTTC. Its protein product is CASRERGGKTSYNEQFF.

The CDR3 nucleotides read TGTGCCTGGATGAATGCCGCAACAGAAGCTTTCTTT. Translated: CAWMNAATEAFF. This chain uses TRBV30 with TRBJ1-1; D gene uncertain. V gave up 4 bases and J gave up 8 bases, with 14 bases separating them. There are 12 residues in the CDR3. Germline CDR1 is GTSNPN and CDR2 is SVGIG (reference sequence).

This sequence joins TRBV28 and TRBJ1-5; the D is unclear. V was shortened by 2 bases and J by 4 bases, with 12 bases between the two germline ends. Germline V lookup: CDR1 MDHEN, CDR2 SYDVKM. There are 15 residues in the CDR3. The CDR3 region is CASSLSDRWNQPQHF. The DNA of the CDR3 is TGTGCCAGCAGTTTAAGCGATAGGTGGAATCAGCCCCAGCATTTT.

This clone showed up just a few times. This chain joins TRBV19 and TRBJ1-5; TRBD1 might be the D (5 bases). With 2 bases removed from V and 2 bases from J, the gap between germline ends came to 7 bases. Per the germline V gene, CDR1 is LNHDA and CDR2 is SQIVND (reference sequence). The CDR3 totals 14 residues. Here the CDR3 DNA reads TGTGCCAGTAGTATATCGGGGGGCAATCAGCCCCAGCATTTT. Residues: CASSISGGNQPQHF.

This chain links TRBV19 with TRBJ2-1, with 7 positions matching TRBD2. The CDR3 contains 16 residues. Per the germline V gene, CDR1 is LNHDA and CDR2 is SQIVND (reference sequence). Germline trimming cut 5 bases from V and 4 bases from J; bases unmatched to any gene: 11. The CDR3 DNA follows: TGTGCCAGTAGTCCACAAACGGGGGGACGATACAATGAGCAGTTCTTC. Translation: CASSPQTGGRYNEQFF.

The chain joins TRBV9 to TRBJ1-5; D gene uncertain. V was shortened by 4 bases and J by 5 bases, with 13 bases between the two germline ends. Germline values: CDR1 SGDLS, CDR2 YYNGEE. CDR3 length: 14 amino acids. CDR3 loop: CASSPRGSDQPQHF. The CDR3 bases are TGTGCCAGCAGCCCCCGAGGCAGTGATCAGCCCCAGCATTTT. The complete variable domain, with remaining parts taken from reference TRBV9 and TRBJ1-5, reads DSGVTQTPKHLITATGQRVTLRCSPRSGDLSVYWYQQSLDQGLQFLIQYYNGEERAKGNILERFSAQQFPDLHSELNLSSLELGDSALYFCASSPRGSDQPQHFGDGTRLSIL.

The chain recombines TRBV9 with TRBJ2-7; D is perhaps TRBD2 (6 bases). V dropped 3 bases and J dropped 3 bases, with 19 bases sitting between them. This CDR3 region has 16 residues. CDR1 is SGDLS, CDR2 YYNGEE, per germline. The CDR3 spells CASSAGSTGRGYEQYF. For the CDR3, the DNA is TGTGCCAGCAGCGCCGGGAGCACAGGAAGGGGCTACGAGCAGTACTTC.

This sequence joins TRBV19 and TRBJ1-3; 8 bases are a match to TRBD1. The CDR3 is 16 residues long. Per the germline V gene, CDR1 is LNHDA and CDR2 is SQIVND (reference sequence). Trimming took 6 bases from V and 0 from J; bases not matched to a gene: 7. The CDR3 nucleotides are TGTGCCAGTAGGCAGGGGGCCGTAAGCTCTGGAAACACCATATATTTT. It translates to CASRQGAVSSGNTIYF. Full variable domain (remainder filled in from reference TRBV19 and TRBJ1-3): DGGITQSPKYLFRKEGQNVTLSCEQNLNHDAMYWYRQDPGQGLRLIYYSQIVNDFQKGDIAEGYSVSREKKESFPLTVTSAQKNPTAFYLCASRQGAVSSGNTIYFGEGSWLTVV.

This clone was seen just once. The CDR3 DNA reads TGTGCCAGCAAACCGGGACACCGGAACACTGAAGCTTTCTTT. Its translation is CASKPGHRNTEAFF. The V and J genes are TRBV6-1 and TRBJ1-1, with D possibly matching TRBD1 (6 bases). Germline V gene sequence: CDR1 MNHNS, CDR2 SASEGT. The length of the CDR3 is 14 residues. Trimming removed 7 bases at V and 1 base at J, with 13 bases between.

The gene calls are TRBV5-6 and TRBJ1-1; D ambiguous. CDR3 length: 13 residues. The V gene's germline CDR1 is SGHDT and CDR2 YYEEEE. Trimming cost V 4 bases and J 5 bases, with 12 bases left between them. CDR3 DNA: TGTGCCAGCAGCCCCCAGTGGAGGACTGAAGCTTTCTTT. It specifies CASSPQWRTEAFF.

V usage is TRBV9 and J usage is TRBJ2-7; possible D gene TRBD2, 6 bases. Germline CDR1 is SGDLS and CDR2 is YYNGEE. Trimming pared 2 bases from V and 6 bases from J, leaving 15 bases between. The CDR3 is 14 amino acids. The CDR3 spells CASSVLASEGEQYF. The CDR3, as DNA: TGTGCCAGCAGCGTCCTGGCCTCGGAGGGCGAGCAGTACTTC.

This chain links TRBV7-2 with TRBJ1-5; D gene ambiguous. In germline, CDR1 is SGHTA, CDR2 FQGNSA. V lost 3 bases to trimming and J lost 3 bases, with 6 bases between them. This CDR3 region has 13 residues. CDR3 protein: CASSFGVNQPQHF. CDR3 bases: TGTGCCAGCAGCTTCGGGGTCAATCAGCCCCAGCATTTT.

J is TRBJ2-5 and V is TRBV6-5; D uncertain. The CDR3 totals 14 residues. Germline assignment: CDR1 MNHEY and CDR2 SVGAGI. Trimming took 5 bases from V and 5 from J, leaving 15 bases between them. CDR3 sequence reads: CASSASPLRETQYF. Here the CDR3 DNA reads TGTGCCAGCAGTGCGTCCCCGTTGCGGGAGACCCAGTACTTC.

This clone showed up just once. The identical CDR3 is also encoded by other nucleotide sequences in the sample. The chain is built from TRBV10-1 and TRBJ2-7; D call uncertain. The V end lost 0 bases, the J end lost 0 bases, and 6 bases lay between the germline ends. Germline V gene lookup returns CDR1 WNHNN and CDR2 SYGVQD (reference sequence). The CDR3 totals 14 residues. CDR3 protein: CASSESGNSYEQYF. DNA for the CDR3: TGCGCCAGCAGTGAGTCTGGCAACTCCTACGAGCAGTACTTC.

V usage is TRBV6-1 and J usage is TRBJ2-1; 15 bases match TRBD2. The junction had 6 bases not matched to a gene; V was cut back by 8 bases and J by 7 bases. The CDR3 is 15 residues long. Germline CDR1 and CDR2: MNHNS and SASEGT. The DNA of the CDR3 is TGTGCCAGCGGGGGACTAGCGGGAGGTTGGAATGAGCAGTTCTTC. Its protein product is CASGGLAGGWNEQFF.

The chain joins TRBV6-5 to TRBJ2-7; D unresolved. The germline V and J ends were trimmed by 2 bases and 4 bases, with 3 bases remaining between them. The CDR3 totals 11 residues. Germline V CDR1 and CDR2: MNHEY, SVGAGI. CDR3: CASSYQYEQYF. CDR3 in DNA: TGTGCCAGCAGTTACCAATACGAGCAGTACTTC.

The chain employs TRBV6-1 and TRBJ2-3, with a tentative D call TRBD2 (6 bases). Germline V CDR1 and CDR2: MNHNS, SASEGT. This CDR3 is built from 13 residues. Trimming shortened V by 0 bases and J by 7 bases, and 8 bases separated the two germline ends. The CDR3 DNA reads TGTGCCAGCAGTGAAGCGGAGGGATATACGCAGTATTTT. This translates into CASSEAEGYTQYF.

The chain recombines TRBV15 with TRBJ1-2; 7 bases fit TRBD1. The V gene end was trimmed by 7 bases and the J gene end by 4 bases; junction bases not matched to a gene: 12. Germline V gene data show CDR1 as LNHNV and CDR2 as YYDKDF (reference sequence). The CDR3 extends over 15 amino acids. CDR3 DNA: TGTGCCACCACCTCGCCTCGATCAGGGGGCTATGGCTACACCTTC. Translated, it gives CATTSPRSGGYGYTF.

This sequence joins TRBV4-2 and TRBJ2-2; 10 bases line up with TRBD1. The CDR3 has 16 amino acids. The V and J ends lost 1 base and 5 bases, in that order; junction bases with no gene match: 4. CDR1 and CDR2 from the germline V gene are LGHNA and YNFKEQ. The CDR3 sequence: CASSQVGQGRTGELFF. CDR3 coding DNA: TGTGCCAGCAGCCAAGTGGGACAGGGGCGAACCGGGGAGCTGTTTTTT.

CDR3 sequence: CASSLTSGGPFSTDTQYF. The CDR3 nucleotides read TGCGCCAGCAGCCTTACTAGCGGGGGGCCTTTTAGCACAGATACGCAGTATTTT. The V gene is TRBV5-1, the J gene TRBJ2-3, with 12 bases that match TRBD2. The CDR3 sequence is 18 residues long. V lost 4 bases to trimming and J lost 0 bases; unmatched junction nucleotides: 9. CDR1 and CDR2 from the germline V gene are SGHRS and YFSETQ.

The chain joins TRBV4-1 to TRBJ2-7; 9 bases match TRBD1. CDR1 and CDR2 from the germline V gene are MGHRA and YSYEKL. Trimming cost V 4 bases and J 4 bases; bases outside gene matches: 8. The CDR3 runs 15 residues. CDR3 bases: TGCGCCAGCAGCCTTAGCTGGGACAGGGAGTACGAGCAGTACTTC. Translating gives CASSLSWDREYEQYF.

This clone was seen just once. DNA for the CDR3: TGTGCCAGCAGCTTGGTACGAAGGACTTCTGGGGCCAACGTCCTGACTTTC. Amino acids: CASSLVRRTSGANVLTF. This chain links TRBV5-8 with TRBJ2-6, with a weak D call TRBD2 (5 bases). CDR1 and CDR2 from the germline V gene are SGHTS and YDEGEE. The CDR3 spans 17 residues. V lost 0 bases, J lost 1 base, and 11 bases lay in between.

The rearrangement joins TRBV10-3 to TRBJ2-1, with 12 bases that match TRBD2. Germline trimming cut 6 bases from V and 0 bases from J; bases unmatched to any gene: 6. The CDR3 runs 17 residues. Germline lookup yields CDR1 ENHRY and CDR2 SYGVKD. The CDR3 region is CAIRPGLAGNSYNEQFF. The CDR3, as DNA: TGTGCCATCAGACCGGGACTAGCGGGTAACTCCTACAATGAGCAGTTCTTC.